The 2 T cell receptor beta chains below come from one sample, sequenced in a study of CD8 T cells in ankylosing spondylitis. Regarding the study as a whole: Blood of patients with ankylosing spondylitis appeared to be characterized by a TCR beta motif of about 8 highly homologous variants.

These receptors have no known antigen. In TCRdb, the 5' RACE reads were re-called with MiXCR into one record per CDR3 protein. The sample yields about 390,000 distinct CDR3 sequences, 20% to 25% seen once. The sequencing sample was made of blood, either unsorted or a sorted T cell fraction (not recorded which). The receptor source for this set is a male donor with ankylosing spondylitis.

This clonotype was counted only a few times. The CDR3 does not close with the conserved phenylalanine or tryptophan, likely indicating a read error. The V call is TRBV4-1, the J call TRBJ1-1, with D perhaps TRBD1 (5 bases). The CDR3 contains 18 residues. The V end was cut by 1 base, the J end by 2 bases, with 20 bases between. From germline, CDR1 is MGHRA and CDR2 YSYEKL. CDR3 region: CASSQAHGPGTINTEAFL. The DNA for the CDR3 is TGCGCCAGCAGCCAAGCTCATGGCCCCGGGACCATTAACACTGAAGCTTTCCTT.

The CDR3 sequence is CASSTGLYQPQHF. In DNA form, the CDR3 reads TGTGCCAGCAGCACTGGGTTGTATCAGCCCCAGCATTTT. The rearrangement links TRBV6-1 to TRBJ1-5; D is undetermined. Trimming shortened V by 6 bases and J by 5 bases, and 11 bases separated the two germline ends. The germline V gene encodes CDR1 MNHNS and CDR2 SASEGT. CDR3 length equals 13 residues.